These T cell receptor beta chains were read from a single sample in a study of a mutant IDH1 vaccine in newly diagnosed glioma. The method was immunoSEQ multiplex PCR; TCRdb's version includes in-frame clones alone and lacks a portion of them. The sample has 30,000 or so clones, approximately 80% seen once. This specimen consisted of PBMCs, obtained from a glioma patient treated with radiotherapy, temozolomide or both. Receptors were obtained from a man under 40 with glioma. The conserved cysteine and the conserved F or W are not part of the CDR3 here.

V: TRBV7-2; J: TRBJ1-4; length: 10; CDR3: ATRDSNEKLF
V: TRBV5-1; J: TRBJ2-1; length: 10; CDR3: ASSSDGNEQF
V: TRBV11-3; J: TRBJ2-5; length: 13; CDR3: ASSLGLDSQETQY
V: TRBV6-1; J: TRBJ2-3; length: 11; CDR3: ASSGADTDTQY
V: TRBV10-3; J: TRBJ2-1; length: 13; CDR3: AISDQVAGYNEQF
V: TRBV7-2; J: TRBJ1-5; length: 11; CDR3: ASSFNGNQPQH
V: TRBV7-2; J: TRBJ2-2; length: 14; CDR3: ASSSIEQQATGELF
V: TRBV5-6; J: TRBJ2-3; length: 10; CDR3: ASIRVGDTQY
V: TRBV30; J: TRBJ2-1; length: 8; CDR3: AWNENEQF
V: TRBV27; J: TRBJ1-5; length: 16; CDR3: ASSLLCVGADCNQPQH
V: TRBV15; J: TRBJ1-4; length: 15; CDR3: ATSSTGQNLDNEKLF
V: TRBV11-2; J: TRBJ1-2; length: 11; CDR3: ASSLDRGFGYT
V: TRBV7-9; J: TRBJ2-2; length: 12; CDR3: ASSLVTGNGELF
V: TRBV25-1; J: TRBJ2-1; length: 12; CDR3: ASSLAGAPNEQF
V: TRBV5-1; J: TRBJ2-1; length: 11; CDR3: ASSTDAYNEQF
V: TRBV4-2; J: TRBJ2-7; length: 12; CDR3: ASSQESGAYEQY
V: TRBV9; J: TRBJ1-1; length: 13; CDR3: ASSKDPGVGTEAF
V: TRBV7-2; J: TRBJ2-3; length: 14; CDR3: ASTKVKGGPTDTQY
V: TRBV7-9; J: TRBJ1-4; length: 13; CDR3: ASSLVGTGGEKLF
V: TRBV4-3; J: TRBJ2-7; length: 14; CDR3: ASSQASGPSPYEQY
V: TRBV29-1; J: TRBJ2-7; length: 11; CDR3: SATGTGDYEQY
V: TRBV7-8; J: TRBJ2-7; length: 14; CDR3: ASSRGRALSSYEQY
V: TRBV15; J: TRBJ2-7; length: 11; CDR3: ATSTTTGNEQY
V: TRBV5-1; J: TRBJ2-5; length: 14; CDR3: ASSRSPGANLETQY
V: TRBV5-1; J: TRBJ2-7; length: 13; CDR3: ASSLNGQGRNEQY
V: TRBV30; J: TRBJ2-7; length: 13; CDR3: AWTLGLAGNYEQY
V: TRBV11-2; J: TRBJ1-1; length: 13; CDR3: ASSLTRGMNTEAF
V: TRBV5-1; J: TRBJ1-2; length: 12; CDR3: ASSLAGVYYGYT
V: TRBV4-1; J: TRBJ1-4; length: 13; CDR3: ASSQSNRINEKLF
V: TRBV6-5; J: TRBJ1-2; length: 13; CDR3: ASSYSGGLSYGYT
V: TRBV27; J: TRBJ2-7; length: 16; CDR3: ASSSGLGLAGGPGEQY
V: TRBV14; J: TRBJ2-3; length: 9; CDR3: ASSLSDTQY
V: TRBV28; J: TRBJ2-3; length: 14; CDR3: ASSPPAGGGTDTQY
V: TRBV2; J: TRBJ1-1; length: 12; CDR3: ASIPGSLVTEAF
V: TRBV18; J: TRBJ1-1; length: 10; CDR3: ASSTANTEAF
V: TRBV30; J: TRBJ2-1; length: 12; CDR3: AWSMSYSYNEQF
V: TRBV9; J: TRBJ2-1; length: 14; CDR3: ASSPRGAGLVNEQF
V: TRBV7-8; J: TRBJ1-4; length: 13; CDR3: ASSLSTVPNEKLF
V: TRBV4-3; J: TRBJ1-4; length: 17; CDR3: ASSQFPGQGVSTNEKLF
V: TRBV13; J: TRBJ1-1; length: 13; CDR3: ASTQTARAQREAF
V: TRBV2; J: TRBJ2-3; length: 11; CDR3: AAGKRSTDTQY
V: TRBV10-3; J: TRBJ2-2; length: 13; CDR3: ATAKGQLSTGELF
V: TRBV5-1; J: TRBJ1-4; length: 13; CDR3: ASSFLQGAGEKLF
V: TRBV11-3; J: TRBJ2-7; length: 13; CDR3: ASSAGTDNHYEQY